This T cell receptor beta chain was sequenced in a study of T cells after yellow fever vaccination. V dropped 8 bases and J dropped 5; count of bases not matched to a gene: 6. The V gene's germline CDR1 is SEHNR and CDR2 FQNEAQ (reference sequence). The CDR3 is made up of 14 amino acids. TCRdb passed the 5' RACE reads through MiXCR, listing each CDR3 protein once. The sample holds 400,000 to 650,000 distinct CDR3 sequences; 21% are singletons and the top ten take roughly a sixth. J is TRBJ2-7 and V is TRBV7-9, with 13 bases lining up with TRBD2. The material sequenced was PBMCs, taken approximately 22 days after the first yellow fever vaccination. This clonotype was obtained from a man aged 18 to 29 who received the YFV17D yellow fever vaccine. The CDR3 coding sequence is TGTGCCAGCGTACTAGCGGGGGGGCCCGACGAGCAGTACTTC. This sequence encodes CASVLAGGPDEQYF.